Listed below are T cell receptor beta chains from one sample, sequenced in a study of blood T cell repertoires in COVID-19. Repertoires were generated with immunoSEQ multiplex PCR, while TCRdb's copy carries only in-frame clones and drops some. The sample records around 200,000 clones, around 84% being singletons. The material sequenced was peripheral blood. These receptors all come from a woman in her sixties or seventies with COVID-19, enrolled during active disease. The CDR3 runs from the conserved cysteine through the conserved F or W. A D gene is named only where the DNA matches it firmly. Size is stated for part of the rows, as once, few or many counts, or as a class when the clone is expanded.

DNA | CDR3 | J | D | size | V
TGTGCCAGCAGCTTAGTTGGGACAGGGTCGTACAATGAGCAGTTCTTC | CASSLVGTGSYNEQFF | TRBJ2-1 | TRBD1 | NA | TRBV7-6
TGTGCCAGCAGTCCCGGGAGGAACACTGAAGCTTTCTTT | CASSPGRNTEAFF | TRBJ1-1 | NA | NA | TRBV12-3/TRBV12-4
TGTGCCAGCAGTGAAAGACAGGCCAAAGCTTTCTTT | CASSERQAKAFF | TRBJ1-1 | NA | NA | TRBV6-1
TGTGCCATCATGAAGGACAGCAACACCGGGGAGCTGTTTTTT | CAIMKDSNTGELFF | TRBJ2-2 | NA | NA | TRBV10-3
TGTGCCTGGAGTGGTCGGGAAAAACTGTTTTTT | CAWSGREKLFF | TRBJ1-4 | NA | NA | TRBV30
TGTGCCAGCAGTTTAGACAGAGCACCCCTCCACTTT | CASSLDRAPLHF | TRBJ1-6 | NA | NA | TRBV28
TGTGCCAGCAGCTTAATCGTAAACTCTGGAAACACCATATATTTT | CASSLIVNSGNTIYF | TRBJ1-3 | NA | few | TRBV7-9
TGTGCCAGCAGCTTAGGGTTCGGGAGTCATGAGCAGTTCTTC | CASSLGFGSHEQFF | TRBJ2-1 | NA | NA | TRBV7-2
TGTGCCAGCAGCTTAGTGGGGCTAGCGGGCAATGAGCAGTTCTTC | CASSLVGLAGNEQFF | TRBJ2-1 | TRBD2 | NA | TRBV7-6
TGTGCCAGCAGTGAAATTGAAACTAGCGGGAGATACGAGCAGTACTTC | CASSEIETSGRYEQYF | TRBJ2-7 | TRBD2 | NA | TRBV6-1
TGTGCCAGCAGTTTACTTAACGGGGAAGCTTTCTTT | CASSLLNGEAFF | TRBJ1-1 | NA | NA | TRBV28
TGTGCCAGCAGCTTAAGAGTAGCGGGTAATGAGCAGTTCTTC | CASSLRVAGNEQFF | TRBJ2-1 | TRBD2 | NA | TRBV11-2
TGTGCCAGCTCACCGGGGGGGAACACTGAAGCTTTCTTT | CASSPGGNTEAFF | TRBJ1-1 | NA | NA | TRBV18
TGTGCCAGCAGCCCCAGGGGTAGGAATGAAAAACTGTTTTTT | CASSPRGRNEKLFF | TRBJ1-4 | NA | NA | TRBV13
TGTCTAGCGGGAGGTAATGATACGCAGTATTTT | CLAGGNDTQYF | TRBJ2-3 | TRBD2 | NA | TRBV12-3/TRBV12-4
TGTGCTAGTGGTTTGGTACGTGACGGAGGGGAGACCCAGTACTTC | CASGLVRDGGETQYF | TRBJ2-5 | NA | NA | TRBV12-5
TGTGCCAGCAGTGAAATGGGACAGGGGGCGGATGGCTACACCTTC | CASSEMGQGADGYTF | TRBJ1-2 | TRBD1 | NA | TRBV2
TGTGCCAGCAGCTTGGGTGGCCAGGGGCAGCCCTACGAGCAGTACTTC | CASSLGGQGQPYEQYF | TRBJ2-7 | NA | NA | TRBV5-4
TGTGCCAGCAGCTTGGAAGCCGTGCGGGGGTCCCCTTATGGCTACACCTTC | CASSLEAVRGSPYGYTF | TRBJ1-2 | NA | NA | TRBV5-4
TGTGCCAGCAGACGCGGGACGGAGAGACGCTACGAGCAGTACTTC | CASRRGTERRYEQYF | TRBJ2-7 | NA | NA | TRBV6-5
TGTGCCAGCAGCTTGTTTCCCAGGGGGACAGATACGCAGTATTTT | CASSLFPRGTDTQYF | TRBJ2-3 | TRBD1 | NA | TRBV5-8
TGTGCCAGCAGTGACTCCCAGGGCGCGGGGGAAAAACTGTTTTTT | CASSDSQGAGEKLFF | TRBJ1-4 | NA | NA | TRBV6-4
TGTGCCAGTAGTATAACACTTCGAGAGGACGTCCTGACTTTC | CASSITLREDVLTF | TRBJ2-6 | NA | few | TRBV19
TGTGCCAGCAGTGAATCCGCACGGAGTATGAGCACAGATACGCAGTATTTT | CASSESARSMSTDTQYF | TRBJ2-3 | NA | NA | TRBV2
TGTGCCAGCAGGACCACCCGAACAGGGGGCACTGGCTACACCTTC | CASRTTRTGGTGYTF | TRBJ1-2 | TRBD1 | NA | TRBV28
TGTGCCAGTTCGTACAGCTTCACTGAAGCTTTCTTT | CASSYSFTEAFF | TRBJ1-1 | NA | NA | TRBV25-1
TGTGCCAGCAGTTTGCGCGGGACCTACGAGCAGTACTTC | CASSLRGTYEQYF | TRBJ2-7 | NA | NA | TRBV6-5
TGTGCCAGCAGCAGGGGGGGGTACTCTGGAAACACCATATATTTT | CASSRGGYSGNTIYF | TRBJ1-3 | NA | NA | TRBV5-5
TGTGCCAGCAGTGCTAGAACCCGGGGGAATGAGCAGTTCTTC | CASSARTRGNEQFF | TRBJ2-1 | NA | NA | TRBV2
TGCGCCAGCAGCGGCACAGGGGTAGAGACCCAGTACTTC | CASSGTGVETQYF | TRBJ2-5 | TRBD1 | NA | TRBV5-1
TGTGCCACCAGTAACAGACATCGGAACACCGGGGAGCTGTTTTTT | CATSNRHRNTGELFF | TRBJ2-2 | NA | few | TRBV24-1
TGTGCCAGCAGCGTCGGACAGGGTAAAGAGACCCAGTACTTC | CASSVGQGKETQYF | TRBJ2-5 | TRBD1 | NA | TRBV9
TGTGCCAGCAAGGGGGCGTATAGCACAGATACGCAGTATTTT | CASKGAYSTDTQYF | TRBJ2-3 | TRBD1 | NA | TRBV7-9
TGTGCCAGCAGCTTAGAGCGTAGGGAGACCCAGTACTTC | CASSLERRETQYF | TRBJ2-5 | NA | NA | TRBV7-3
TGTGCCAGCAGCCCGGGGACAGGCGGTCTCTATGGCTACACCTTC | CASSPGTGGLYGYTF | TRBJ1-2 | TRBD1 | NA | TRBV28
TGTGCCAGCAGCTTAGAGGTCCTGTCTAGCTCCGAGCAGTACTTC | CASSLEVLSSSEQYF | TRBJ2-7 | NA | NA | TRBV11-2
TGTGCCAGCTCACTTTCGTCGGACAGCTCGAACACTGAAGCTTTCTTT | CASSLSSDSSNTEAFF | TRBJ1-1 | NA | NA | TRBV18
TGCGCCAGCAGCCGAAGTACAGGGTCCGGAAACACCATATATTTT | CASSRSTGSGNTIYF | TRBJ1-3 | NA | NA | TRBV4-1
TGTGCCATCAGCCTGTCGGAGGGCAGAGAAGCTTTCTTT | CAISLSEGREAFF | TRBJ1-1 | NA | once | TRBV10-3
TGTGCCAGCAGCCCCACACGTACCTTAAACAATGAGCAGTTCTTC | CASSPTRTLNNEQFF | TRBJ2-1 | NA | NA | TRBV6-5
TGTGCCAGCAGCGGACCGGGACTCCGGTCCTACGAGCAGTACTTC | CASSGPGLRSYEQYF | TRBJ2-7 | NA | NA | TRBV9
TGTGCCAGCAGCCGACGGCAGGGCGGGGGTGGTGAAAAACTGTTTTTT | CASSRRQGGGGEKLFF | TRBJ1-4 | NA | NA | TRBV3-1/TRBV3-2
TGTGCCAGCAGCCAGGGCATCGACAGGGTGGGGCATCAGCCCCAGCATTTT | CASSQGIDRVGHQPQHF | TRBJ1-5 | TRBD1 | NA | TRBV5-8
TGTGCCAGAGACAGGGGCGAATGGGCCAAAAACATTCAGTACTTC | CARDRGEWAKNIQYF | TRBJ2-4 | TRBD1 | NA | TRBV2
TGTGCCTGGAGGGTGGACAGCTATGGCTACACCTTC | CAWRVDSYGYTF | TRBJ1-2 | NA | NA | TRBV30
TGCGCCAGCAACGGAGGGGAAGTGGGTCCACAAGAGACCCAGTACTTC | CASNGGEVGPQETQYF | TRBJ2-5 | NA | NA | TRBV5-1
TGCAGCTTTAGGGACAGCTCTGGAAACACCATATATTTT | CSFRDSSGNTIYF | TRBJ1-3 | TRBD1 | once | TRBV29-1
TGTGCCAGCAGCCAAGGATGGACCGGACAGACTGAAGCTTTCTTT | CASSQGWTGQTEAFF | TRBJ1-1 | NA | NA | TRBV14
TGTGCCAGCAGCGTAGGAGGGAACCTCTACGAGCAGTACTTC | CASSVGGNLYEQYF | TRBJ2-7 | NA | NA | TRBV9
TGTGCCAGCCGAACAGGGGGCTATGAGCAGTTCTTC | CASRTGGYEQFF | TRBJ2-1 | TRBD1 | NA | TRBV6-4
TGTGCCACCAGTGACCCAGTATTCTCCGGGAGTACAGATACGCAGTATTTT | CATSDPVFSGSTDTQYF | TRBJ2-3 | NA | NA | TRBV24-1
TGTGCCAGCAGCCCCCCGGGACTAGCGGGGAGCGGGACCCAGTACTTC | CASSPPGLAGSGTQYF | TRBJ2-5 | TRBD2 | NA | TRBV7-2
TGTGCCTGGAGAATGGGTCAGGGGGCATTAGATGAAAAACTGTTTTTT | CAWRMGQGALDEKLFF | TRBJ1-4 | TRBD1 | NA | TRBV30
TGCGCCAGCGGGAGAGCGGGGGGGCCAGATACGCAGTATTTT | CASGRAGGPDTQYF | TRBJ2-3 | TRBD2 | NA | TRBV10-1